This T cell receptor beta chain derives from a study of blood T cell repertoires in COVID-19. Study-level information: Sources were T cells, B-cell-depleted T cells, or PBMCs; the material itself was cDNA or gDNA.

Notes on this clone: Other DNA sequences in the sample encode the same CDR3.

As handled by the study authors: Researchers report that nucleated cell counts were estimated from reference gene primer amplification. Sequencing used immunoSEQ multiplex PCR; TCRdb keeps in-frame clones, though not all of them. V and J calls and clone size come straight from that table; D and trimming were deduced from the DNA. The table lists around 97,000 clones, over 75% of them singletons. The CDR3 covers 14 residues. The V gene's germline CDR1 is SEHNR and CDR2 FQNEAQ (reference sequence). V dropped 4 bases and J dropped 4; count of bases not matched to a gene: 5. The specimen was peripheral blood. This receptor was obtained from a human donor in a cohort sampled during active COVID-19. The V gene is TRBV7-9, the J gene TRBJ2-3; 7 nucleotides line up with TRBD2. The CDR3 DNA sequence: TGTGCCAGCAGCTCCTCGGGAGGCGCAGATACGCAGTATTTT. Encoded protein: CASSSSGGADTQYF. Full variable domain (remainder filled in from reference TRBV7-9 and TRBJ2-3): DTGVSQNPRHKITKRGQNVTFRCDPISEHNRLYWYRQTLGQGPEFLTYFQNEAQLEKSRLLSDRFSAERPKGSFSTLEIQRTEQGDSAMYLCASSSSGGADTQYFGPGTRLTVL.